Presented here are 32 T cell receptor beta chains from one specimen sequenced in a study of T cell responses to AZD1222 COVID-19 vaccine. Clones were sequenced by immunoSEQ multiplex PCR, and TCRdb holds only the in-frame ones, with some missing. The data contain 210,000 or so clones, roughly 91% of them seen just once; the ten biggest clones take up 0.9% to 1.1%. The sequencing used peripheral blood, collected on day 0 of MenACWY control vaccination. The origin of the receptors is an adult in good health.

The V call is TRBV27, the J call TRBJ1-2; 7 nucleotides agree with TRBD1. CDR1 and CDR2 (germline): MNHEY, SMNVEV (reference sequence). V lost 6 bases, J lost 8 bases, and 21 bases stayed unmatched. The CDR3 covers 17 residues. CDR3 residues: CASSPDRSRFTGSGYTF. CDR3 DNA: TGTGCCAGCAGCCCGGACAGGAGTCGATTCACGGGATCGGGCTACACCTTC.

The rearrangement joins TRBV5-6 to TRBJ1-6; D is unclear. The CDR3 contains 11 residues. The germline V gene has CDR1 SGHDT and CDR2 YYEEEE. Trimming took off 2 bases at V and 7 bases at J, with 1 base between the two ends. CDR3 sequence: CASSFNSPLHF. Here the CDR3 DNA reads TGTGCCAGCAGCTTCAATTCACCCCTCCACTTT.

The V gene is TRBV5-1, the J gene TRBJ2-7; D is uncertain. V shed 1 base and J shed 4 bases, with 6 bases lying between them. This CDR3 region has 12 residues. Germline V gene data show CDR1 as SGHRS and CDR2 as YFSETQ. CDR3 sequence (DNA): TGCGCCAGCAGCTTGCCCTTTTACGAGCAGTACTTC. It codes for CASSLPFYEQYF.

This chain uses TRBV19 with TRBJ1-2; D is possibly TRBD1 (6 bases). The CDR3 spans 16 residues. The V gene lost 4 bases and the J gene lost 1 base, with 16 bases spanning the gap. CDR1 and CDR2 (germline): LNHDA, SQIVND (reference sequence). CDR3 DNA: TGTGCCAGTAGTACATTCGGGGGCCTTGGTAACTATGGCTACACCTTC. Translation: CASSTFGGLGNYGYTF.

This chain joins TRBV7-9 and TRBJ1-6; D is unclear. The CDR3 extends over 14 amino acids. Trimming removed 5 bases from V and 4 bases from J, with 9 bases in between. The germline CDR1 and CDR2 sequences are SEHNR and FQNEAQ (reference sequence). CDR3 residues: CASSQSHYNSPLHF. CDR3 nucleotide sequence: TGTGCCAGCAGCCAGTCACATTATAATTCACCCCTCCACTTT.

The rearrangement uses TRBV7-2 and TRBJ2-7; 13 nucleotides align to TRBD2. This CDR3 contains 15 residues. V lost 4 bases to trimming and J lost 4 bases; unmatched junction nucleotides: 4. Looked up from germline, CDR1 is SGHTA and CDR2 is FQGNSA. The chain's CDR3 is CASSSRLAGGYEQYF. The CDR3 DNA sequence: TGTGCCAGCAGCTCCCGACTAGCGGGGGGATACGAGCAGTACTTC.

V gene TRBV7-8 combines with J gene TRBJ1-5; 10 bases agree with TRBD1. V trimming: 4 bases; J trimming: 4 bases; junction bases outside the gene matches: 4. This CDR3 is built from 15 residues. Germline V gene sequence: CDR1 SGHVS, CDR2 FQNEAQ. CDR3 DNA sequence: TGTGCCAGCAGCTCGGGACAGGGGACTAATCAGCCCCAGCATTTT. As protein: CASSSGQGTNQPQHF. Combining the CDR3 with reference TRBV7-8 and TRBJ1-5 gives the whole variable domain GAGVSQSPRYKVAKRGQDVALRCDPISGHVSLFWYQQALGQGPEFLTYFQNEAQLDKSGLPSDRFFAERPEGSVSTLKIQRTQQEDSAVYLCASSSGQGTNQPQHFGDGTRLSIL.

The J gene is TRBJ2-5, the V gene TRBV19; 10 bases line up with TRBD1. The CDR3 loop spans 16 amino acids. The junction had 11 bases not matched to a gene; V was cut back by 5 bases and J by 5 bases. Germline CDR1 LNHDA, CDR2 SQIVND (reference sequence). The CDR3 DNA reads as TGTGCCAGTAGTCATCCGGGACAGGGGTTGCGGGAGACCCAGTACTTC. This gives the protein CASSHPGQGLRETQYF.

This chain uses TRBV4-1 with TRBJ1-1, with TRBD1 matching 9 bases. V lost 3 bases, J lost 5 bases, and 7 bases stayed unmatched. The CDR3 is 15 residues long. Germline V gives CDR1 MGHRA, CDR2 YSYEKL. DNA of the CDR3: TGCGCCAGCAGCCAGGATGGGACAGGGAGGACTGAAGCTTTCTTT. Residues: CASSQDGTGRTEAFF.

The chain uses TRBV6-5 and TRBJ1-1; 8 positions agree with TRBD1. Germline V gives CDR1 MNHEY, CDR2 SVGAGI. The CDR3 is 14 residues long. Germline trimming cut 6 bases from V and 1 base from J; bases unmatched to any gene: 4. CDR3 in amino acids: CASRRQGSNTEAFF. In DNA, the CDR3 is TGTGCCAGCAGGAGACAGGGGTCGAACACTGAAGCTTTCTTT.

This clone was seen a few times. The chain carries TRBV5-1 and TRBJ2-3; TRBD2 agrees at 10 bases. V was clipped by 2 bases and J by 4 bases; unmatched bases: 1. Germline V gene lookup returns CDR1 SGHRS and CDR2 YFSETQ. The CDR3 extends over 14 amino acids. The CDR3 DNA sequence: TGCGCCAGCAGCTTTAGCGGGGGGTCAGATACGCAGTATTTT. Residues: CASSFSGGSDTQYF.

CDR3 sequence: CASSEGYEAFF. CDR3 DNA: TGCGCCAGCAGTGAGGGGTATGAAGCTTTCTTT. The chain employs TRBV10-2 and TRBJ1-1; no clear D gene. Germline values: CDR1 WSHSY, CDR2 SAAADI. Trimming left V 2 bases short and J 7 bases short, with 5 bases between. CDR3 length equals 11 residues.

V and J are TRBV18 and TRBJ1-2; the D gene is possibly TRBD1 (5 bases). CDR1 and CDR2 (germline): KGHSH, LQKENI. V lost 3 bases and J 0 bases, leaving 8 bases between the germline ends. The CDR3 is made up of 14 amino acids. CDR3: CASSPGRANYGYTF. Written as DNA, the CDR3 is TGTGCCAGCTCACCTGGCAGGGCTAACTATGGCTACACCTTC.

The chain uses TRBV7-8 and TRBJ1-1, with 7 bases fitting TRBD1. Germline V gene lookup returns CDR1 SGHVS and CDR2 FQNEAQ. The CDR3 runs to 16 residues. Germline trimming cut 2 bases from V and 3 bases from J; bases unmatched to any gene: 9. CDR3: CASSLPRDSPYTEAFF. In DNA, the CDR3 is TGTGCCAGCAGCTTACCCCGGGACAGCCCCTACACTGAAGCTTTCTTT.

The V and J genes are TRBV12-5 and TRBJ1-1; TRBD1 is a possible D gene (5 bases). V was shortened by 6 bases and J by 4 bases, with 12 bases between the two germline ends. Germline assignment: CDR1 LGHNT and CDR2 FRNRAP. The CDR3 totals 13 residues. Here the CDR3 DNA reads TGTGCTAGTGGGGTTGGGGGGATCACTGAAGCTTTCTTT. This gives the protein CASGVGGITEAFF.

The chain recombines TRBV28 with TRBJ1-2; D perhaps matches TRBD1 (6 bases). This CDR3 is 15 amino acids long. The V end was cut by 1 base, the J end by 6 bases, with 15 bases between. Germline CDR1 reads MDHEN; CDR2 reads SYDVKM. The CDR3 sequence: CASSLYRVSLDGYTF. The DNA for the CDR3 is TGTGCCAGCAGTTTATACAGGGTCTCCCTTGATGGCTACACCTTC.

This clone showed up just once. The chain uses TRBV7-2 and TRBJ1-2, with D possibly TRBD1 on 6 matching bases. Trimming took off 5 bases at V and 4 bases at J, with 11 bases between the two ends. The CDR3 is 13 amino acids. The germline V gene encodes CDR1 SGHTA and CDR2 FQGNSA. CDR3 sequence (DNA): TGTGCCAGCAGCGTCGACAGGCTCTATGGCTACACCTTC. Protein sequence: CASSVDRLYGYTF. The full variable domain, rest sourced from reference TRBV7-2 and TRBJ1-2, is GAGVSQSPSNKVTEKGKDVELRCDPISGHTALYWYRQSLGQGLEFLIYFQGNSAPDKSGLPSDRFSAERTGGSVSTLTIQRTQQEDSAVYLCASSVDRLYGYTFGSGTRLTVV.

The chain has TRBV10-2 and TRBJ1-2; D is undetermined. Germline assignment: CDR1 WSHSY and CDR2 SAAADI. Trimming removed 2 bases at V and 5 bases at J, with 6 bases between. This CDR3 has 12 residues. CDR3 DNA sequence: TGCGCCAGCAGTGAGGGCGGGTATGGCTACACCTTC. Residues: CASSEGGYGYTF.

The CDR3 region is CASSPHQGAEQYF. The CDR3 DNA is TGTGCCAGCTCACCCCACCAGGGCGCCGAGCAGTACTTC. The V call is TRBV18, the J call TRBJ2-7, with a weak D call TRBD1 (5 bases). The CDR3 covers 13 residues. CDR1 KGHSH and CDR2 LQKENI come from the germline V gene. The germline V and J ends were trimmed by 3 bases and 6 bases, with 12 bases remaining between them.

The chain links TRBV7-8 to TRBJ1-6; 8 nucleotides align to TRBD1. This CDR3 contains 14 residues. J lost 8 bases, V lost 1 base, and 1 base had no gene match. The germline V gene encodes CDR1 SGHVS and CDR2 FQNEAQ. CDR3 in DNA: TGTGCCAGCAGCTTAGGACAGGGGCATTCACCCCTCCACTTT. Translated, it gives CASSLGQGHSPLHF. Full variable domain (missing parts from reference TRBV7-8 and TRBJ1-6): GAGVSQSPRYKVAKRGQDVALRCDPISGHVSLFWYQQALGQGPEFLTYFQNEAQLDKSGLPSDRFFAERPEGSVSTLKIQRTQQEDSAVYLCASSLGQGHSPLHFGNGTRLTVT.

The chain is built from TRBV14 and TRBJ1-2; D is possibly TRBD1 (5 bases). The length of the CDR3 is 14 residues. Trimming took 0 bases from V and 4 from J, leaving 9 bases between them. Germline CDR1 is SGHDN and CDR2 is FVKESK. CDR3 amino acids: CASSQDRTSYGYTF. The CDR3 DNA reads as TGTGCCAGCAGCCAAGACAGGACATCCTATGGCTACACCTTC.

The J gene is TRBJ1-5, the V gene TRBV27, with no clear D. This CDR3 comprises 13 residues. Trimming pared 8 bases from V and 6 bases from J, leaving 14 bases between. CDR1 MNHEY and CDR2 SMNVEV come from the germline V gene (reference sequence). For the CDR3, the DNA is TGTGCCAGCCGTAGTCGGGGAACTCAGCCCCAGCATTTT. This translates into CASRSRGTQPQHF.

This sequence joins TRBV2 and TRBJ1-2; no definite D call. Germline assignment: CDR1 SNHLY and CDR2 FYNNEI. The CDR3 is made up of 14 amino acids. Trimming removed 4 bases from V and 2 bases from J, with 11 bases in between. The CDR3 region is CASSAGLPNYGYTF. The CDR3 DNA reads TGTGCCAGCAGTGCCGGACTGCCGAACTATGGCTACACCTTC.

This clone was recorded a few times. This chain uses TRBV19 with TRBJ1-5; 7 bases match TRBD1. Germline V gives CDR1 LNHDA, CDR2 SQIVND (reference sequence). The CDR3 length is 13 residues. V lost 5 bases to trimming and J lost 4 bases; unmatched junction nucleotides: 2. The CDR3 DNA reads TGTGCCAGTAGTTCACAGGGGAATCAGCCCCAGCATTTT. The encoded protein is CASSSQGNQPQHF.

This chain uses TRBV30 with TRBJ2-7, with 7 bases aligning to TRBD1. The J segment lost 6 bases and the V segment lost 1 base, leaving 6 bases of the junction unmatched. This CDR3 has 13 residues. Per germline, CDR1 GTSNPN and CDR2 SVGIG (reference sequence). The CDR3 bases are TGTGCCTGGAGTGCCTACAGGGGTTTCGAGCAGTACTTC. This codes for CAWSAYRGFEQYF.

The rearrangement links TRBV7-9 to TRBJ1-1, with D unresolved. Trimming removed 5 bases at V and 5 bases at J, with 12 bases between. The length of the CDR3 is 13 residues. Germline assignment: CDR1 SEHNR and CDR2 FQNEAQ (reference sequence). The CDR3, as DNA: TGTGCCAGCAGCATCCGGGAGGGTACTGAAGCTTTCTTT. It yields the protein CASSIREGTEAFF.

This rearrangement joins TRBV12-2 to TRBJ1-2; the D call of TRBD1 is as the table states it, not checked on the DNA. TRBV12-2 is recorded as a pseudogene. The CDR3 totals 15 residues. The CDR3 loop is CASRLEWGHGYGYTF. CDR3 nucleotide sequence: TGTGCAAGTCGCTTAGAGTGGGGGCACGGCTATGGCTACACCTTC.

V is TRBV11-2 and J is TRBJ2-5; 7 nucleotides align to TRBD2. This CDR3 contains 16 residues. CDR1 and CDR2 (germline): SGHAT, FQNNGV. V lost 5 bases and J lost 3; bases outside the gene matches: 12. For the CDR3, the DNA is TGTGCCAGCAGCCCATGGGTGGGCGGGGGAGAAGAGACCCAGTACTTC. Translated: CASSPWVGGGEETQYF.

V and J are TRBV13 and TRBJ1-2, with D unclear. Germline CDR1 and CDR2: PRHDT and FYEKMQ (reference sequence). V was pared by 7 bases and J by 0 bases, with 12 bases between. The CDR3 length is 14 residues. CDR3 nucleotides: TGTGCCAGCACGCCGGCTACTTCTAACTATGGCTACACCTTC. It specifies CASTPATSNYGYTF.

The gene calls are TRBV21-1 and TRBJ1-2. TRBV21-1 represents a pseudogene. The CDR3 length is 9 residues. For the CDR3, the DNA is TGTGCCAGCAGCAGCGAGGGGGGCTTC. Encoded protein: CASSSEGGF.

The rearrangement joins TRBV30 to TRBJ1-5; possibly TRBD1 for D (6 bases). V was pared by 0 bases and J by 0 bases, with 9 bases between. This CDR3 is 15 amino acids long. From germline, CDR1 is GTSNPN and CDR2 SVGIG (reference sequence). CDR3 sequence: CAWSVGQISNQPQHF. In nucleotides, the CDR3 is TGTGCCTGGAGTGTAGGACAGATTAGCAATCAGCCCCAGCATTTT.

The chain joins TRBV5-1 to TRBJ2-5; tentatively, D is TRBD2 (6 bases). The CDR3 length is 14 residues. Trimming cost V 0 bases and J 3 bases, with 9 bases left between them. Germline V lookup: CDR1 SGHRS, CDR2 YFSETQ. CDR3: CASSLGGGKETQYF. CDR3 in DNA: TGCGCCAGCAGCTTGGGCGGCGGGAAAGAGACCCAGTACTTC.